This T cell receptor beta chain emerged from a study of T cells in Graves' hyperthyroidism and ophthalmopathy. This clonotype was detected a few times. Its antigen remains unknown. The source material, RNA transcripts, was used to amplify TCR beta CDR3 regions. The HTBI primer set drove a first-round RT-PCR of the TCR CDR3. Using its own MiXCR run on the multiplex PCR reads, TCRdb lists one record per CDR3 protein. The repertoire holds approximately 370,000 distinct CDR3 sequences, with about 15% as singletons. Across 18 months, stable Graves' hyperthyroidism was marked by no progression to ophthalmopathy. Newly diagnosed hyperthyroidism, duration under 2 months, in patients aged 18 to 65. Uncontrolled infection, other autoimmune disease, pregnancy or lactation disqualified patients from enrolment. Notes on the study in general: Onset of ophthalmopathy came a median roughly 6.9 months after the model predicted it.

In germline, CDR1 is MNHNS, CDR2 SASEGT. The CDR3 sequence is 14 residues long. The receptor was isolated from a woman in her twenties or thirties with Graves' hyperthyroidism. Sequencing was done on a sample of blood. The chain recombines TRBV6-1 with TRBJ1-5, with a possible D match to TRBD1 (5 bases). CDR3 amino acids: CATEQGDSNQPQHF. The CDR3 DNA is TGTGCTACGGAGCAGGGTGATAGCAATCAGCCCCAGCATTTT.